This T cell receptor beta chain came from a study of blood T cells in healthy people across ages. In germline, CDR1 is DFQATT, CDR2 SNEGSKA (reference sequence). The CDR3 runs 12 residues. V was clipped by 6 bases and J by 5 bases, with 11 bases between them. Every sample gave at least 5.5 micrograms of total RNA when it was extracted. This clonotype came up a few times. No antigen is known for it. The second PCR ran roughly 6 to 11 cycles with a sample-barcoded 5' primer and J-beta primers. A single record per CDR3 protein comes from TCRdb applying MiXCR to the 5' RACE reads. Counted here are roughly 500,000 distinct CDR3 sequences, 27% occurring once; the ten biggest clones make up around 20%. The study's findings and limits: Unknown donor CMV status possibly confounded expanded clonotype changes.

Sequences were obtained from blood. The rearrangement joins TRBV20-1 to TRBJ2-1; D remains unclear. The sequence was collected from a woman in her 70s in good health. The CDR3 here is CSAYRNNNEQFF. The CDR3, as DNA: TGCAGTGCCTACCGGAATAACAATGAGCAGTTCTTC.